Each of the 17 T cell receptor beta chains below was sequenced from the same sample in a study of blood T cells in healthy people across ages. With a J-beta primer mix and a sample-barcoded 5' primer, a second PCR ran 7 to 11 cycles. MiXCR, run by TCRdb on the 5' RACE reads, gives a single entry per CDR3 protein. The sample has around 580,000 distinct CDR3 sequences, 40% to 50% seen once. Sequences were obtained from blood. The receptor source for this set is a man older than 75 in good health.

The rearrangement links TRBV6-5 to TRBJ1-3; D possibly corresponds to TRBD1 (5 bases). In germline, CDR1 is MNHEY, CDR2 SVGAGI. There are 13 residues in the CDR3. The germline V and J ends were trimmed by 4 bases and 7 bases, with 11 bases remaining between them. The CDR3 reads CASSSQGGNTIYF. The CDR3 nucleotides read TGTGCCAGCAGTTCCCAGGGAGGGAACACCATATATTTT.

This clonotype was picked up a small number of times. The CDR3 loop reads CAISESAGGPRNEQFF. CDR3 DNA sequence: TGTGCCATCAGTGAGTCGGCGGGGGGGCCTAGGAATGAGCAGTTCTTC. The V and J genes are TRBV10-3 and TRBJ2-1, with 9 positions matching TRBD2. J gave up 7 bases and V 0 bases, and 7 bases lay outside the gene matches. Looked up from germline, CDR1 is ENHRY and CDR2 is SYGVKD. The CDR3 extends over 16 amino acids.

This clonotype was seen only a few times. This chain's CDR3 is CASSLLPATEGSPLHF. Here the CDR3 DNA reads TGTGCCAGCAGCTTATTACCAGCCACCGAGGGCTCACCCCTCCACTTT. J is TRBJ1-6 and V is TRBV7-2; D ambiguous. The CDR3 runs to 16 residues. V lost 2 bases, J lost 10 bases, and 18 bases lay in between. Germline loops: CDR1 SGHTA, CDR2 FQGNSA. Using reference TRBV7-2 and TRBJ1-6 for the parts outside the CDR3, the full variable domain is GAGVSQSPSNKVTEKGKDVELRCDPISGHTALYWYRQSLGQGLEFLIYFQGNSAPDKSGLPSDRFSAERTGGSVSTLTIQRTQQEDSAVYLCASSLLPATEGSPLHFGNGTRLTVT.

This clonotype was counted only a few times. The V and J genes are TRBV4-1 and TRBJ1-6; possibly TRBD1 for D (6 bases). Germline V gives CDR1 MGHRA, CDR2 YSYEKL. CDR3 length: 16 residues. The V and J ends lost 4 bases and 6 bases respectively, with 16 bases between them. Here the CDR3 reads CASSPRGGASNSPLHF. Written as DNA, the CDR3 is TGCGCCAGCAGCCCGAGGGGGGGGGCTAGTAATTCACCCCTCCACTTT.

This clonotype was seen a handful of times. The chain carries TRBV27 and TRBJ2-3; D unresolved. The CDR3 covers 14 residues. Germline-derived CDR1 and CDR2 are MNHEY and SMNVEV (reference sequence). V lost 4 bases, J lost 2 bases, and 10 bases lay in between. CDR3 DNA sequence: TGTGCCAGCAGTTCTCGAGGAAACACAGATACGCAGTATTTT. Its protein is CASSSRGNTDTQYF.

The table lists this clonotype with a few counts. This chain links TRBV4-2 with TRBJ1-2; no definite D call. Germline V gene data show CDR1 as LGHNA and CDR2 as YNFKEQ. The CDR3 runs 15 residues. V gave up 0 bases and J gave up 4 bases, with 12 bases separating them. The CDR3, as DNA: TGTGCCAGCAGCCAAGAGCAGGACCCCCTCTATGGCTACACCTTC. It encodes CASSQEQDPLYGYTF.

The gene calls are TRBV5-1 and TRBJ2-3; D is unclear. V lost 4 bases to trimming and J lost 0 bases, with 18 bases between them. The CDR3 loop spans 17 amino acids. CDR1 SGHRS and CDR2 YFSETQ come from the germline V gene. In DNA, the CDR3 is TGCGCCAGCAGCCTGGACCCCATACCTCGGAGCACAGATACGCAGTATTTT. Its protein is CASSLDPIPRSTDTQYF.

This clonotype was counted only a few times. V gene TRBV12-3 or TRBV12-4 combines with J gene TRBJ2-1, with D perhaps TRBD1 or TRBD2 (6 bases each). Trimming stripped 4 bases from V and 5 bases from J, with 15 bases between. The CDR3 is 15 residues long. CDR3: CASSSRGHLDNEQFF. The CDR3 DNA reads TGTGCCAGCAGTTCCCGGGGGCACTTGGACAATGAGCAGTTCTTC.

In DNA, the CDR3 is TGCAGTGCATCCGGGACTAGCGGGTCTGACAATGAGCAGTTCTTC. It codes for CSASGTSGSDNEQFF. This sequence joins TRBV20-1 and TRBJ2-1; TRBD2 matches at 12 bases. CDR3 length equals 15 residues. CDR1 DFQATT and CDR2 SNEGSKA come from the germline V gene (reference sequence). With V trimmed by 6 bases and J by 5 bases, 8 bases remained unmatched.

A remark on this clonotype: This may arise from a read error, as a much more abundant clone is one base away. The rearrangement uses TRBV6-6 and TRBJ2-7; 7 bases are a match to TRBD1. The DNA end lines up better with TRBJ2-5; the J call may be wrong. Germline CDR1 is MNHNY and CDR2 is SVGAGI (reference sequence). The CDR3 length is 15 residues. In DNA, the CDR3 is TGTACCAGCAGTTACCGGGACAGCCCCGGGGAGACCCAGTACTTC. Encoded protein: CTSSYRDSPGETQYF.

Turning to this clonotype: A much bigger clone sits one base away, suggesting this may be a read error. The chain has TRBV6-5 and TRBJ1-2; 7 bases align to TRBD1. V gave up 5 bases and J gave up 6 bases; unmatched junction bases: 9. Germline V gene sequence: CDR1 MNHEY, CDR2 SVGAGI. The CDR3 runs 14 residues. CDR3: CASSAPTGMNGYTF. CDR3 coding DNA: TGTGCCAGCAGTGCCCCGACAGGGATGAATGGCTACACCTTC.

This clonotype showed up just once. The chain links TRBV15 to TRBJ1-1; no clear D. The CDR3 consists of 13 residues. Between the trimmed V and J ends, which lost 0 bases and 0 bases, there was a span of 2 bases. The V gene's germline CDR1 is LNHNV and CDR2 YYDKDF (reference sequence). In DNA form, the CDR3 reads TGTGCCACCAGCAGAGACCTGAACACTGAAGCTTTCTTT. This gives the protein CATSRDLNTEAFF. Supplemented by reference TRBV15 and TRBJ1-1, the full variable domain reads DAMVIQNPRYQVTQFGKPVTLSCSQTLNHNVMYWYQQKSSQAPKLLFHYYDKDFNNEADTPDNFQSRRPNTSFCFLDIRSPGLGDTAMYLCATSRDLNTEAFFGQGTRLTVV.

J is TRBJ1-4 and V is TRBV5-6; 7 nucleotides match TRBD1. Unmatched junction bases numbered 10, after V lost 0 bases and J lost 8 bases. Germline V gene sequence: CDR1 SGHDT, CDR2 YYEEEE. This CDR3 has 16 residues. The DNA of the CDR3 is TGTGCCAGCAGCTTGGACAGGGGAGGAGTCGGCGAAAAACTGTTTTTT. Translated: CASSLDRGGVGEKLFF.

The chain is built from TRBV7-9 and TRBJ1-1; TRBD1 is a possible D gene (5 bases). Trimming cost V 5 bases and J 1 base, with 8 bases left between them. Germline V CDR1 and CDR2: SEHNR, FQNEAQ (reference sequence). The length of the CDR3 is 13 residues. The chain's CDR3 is CASSPQANTEAFF. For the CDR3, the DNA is TGTGCCAGCAGCCCACAGGCGAACACTGAAGCTTTCTTT.

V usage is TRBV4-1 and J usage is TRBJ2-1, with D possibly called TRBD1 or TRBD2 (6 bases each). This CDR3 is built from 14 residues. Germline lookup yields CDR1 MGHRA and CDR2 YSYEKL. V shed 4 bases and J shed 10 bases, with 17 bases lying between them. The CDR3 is CASSPLPGADEQFF. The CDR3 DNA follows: TGCGCCAGCAGCCCTTTGCCGGGGGCGGACGAGCAGTTCTTC.

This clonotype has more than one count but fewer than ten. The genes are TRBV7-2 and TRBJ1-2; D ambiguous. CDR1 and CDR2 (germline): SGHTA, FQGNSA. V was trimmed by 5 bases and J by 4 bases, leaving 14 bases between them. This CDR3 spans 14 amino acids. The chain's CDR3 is CASSLGWRPYGYTF. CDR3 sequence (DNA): TGTGCCAGCAGCCTAGGATGGCGGCCCTATGGCTACACCTTC. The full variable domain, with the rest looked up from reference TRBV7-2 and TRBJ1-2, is GAGVSQSPSNKVTEKGKDVELRCDPISGHTALYWYRQSLGQGLEFLIYFQGNSAPDKSGLPSDRFSAERTGGSVSTLTIQRTQQEDSAVYLCASSLGWRPYGYTFGSGTRLTVV.

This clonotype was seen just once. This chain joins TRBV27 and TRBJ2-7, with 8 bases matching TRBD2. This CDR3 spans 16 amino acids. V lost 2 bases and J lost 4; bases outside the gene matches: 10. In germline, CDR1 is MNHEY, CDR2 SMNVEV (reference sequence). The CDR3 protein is CASSLIGASGLYEQYF. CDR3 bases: TGTGCCAGCAGTTTAATTGGGGCTAGCGGGCTGTACGAGCAGTACTTC.